This TCR beta chain stems from a study of blood T cell repertoires in COVID-19. Turning to the study itself: Both acute and convalescent COVID-19 samples were obtained from the United States, Italy and Spain. T cells, B-cell-depleted T cells, or PBMCs provided the cDNA or gDNA that served as material.

The CDR3 has 13 residues. V was trimmed by 4 bases and J by 8 bases, leaving 13 bases between them. The germline V gene has CDR1 SGHRS and CDR2 YFSETQ. Source study methods: Amplification from reference gene primers served as the basis for estimated nucleated cell counts. The assay was immunoSEQ multiplex PCR, and TCRdb's table has in-frame clones only and misses some. D and trimming come from the DNA, and the V and J calls and clone size come from that table. The sample holds 60,000 or so clones, around 83% seen once. The specimen sequenced was peripheral blood. The gene calls are TRBV5-1 and TRBJ1-3; the D is unclear. The clonotype comes from a woman aged 80 or older with acute or convalescent COVID-19. CDR3 bases: TGCGCCAGCAGCCCCCGGGAGACGGACACCATATATTTT. Translated: CASSPRETDTIYF. Based on the CDR3 plus reference TRBV5-1 and TRBJ1-3, the full variable domain is KAGVTQTPRYLIKTRGQQVTLSCSPISGHRSVSWYQQTPGQGLQFLFEYFSETQRNKGNFPGRFSGRQFSNSRSEMNVSTLELGDSALYLCASSPRETDTIYFGEGSWLTVV.